This is a list of T cell receptor beta chains from one sample in a study of shared clonotypes between healthy human individuals. Sequencing used immunoSEQ multiplex PCR; TCRdb keeps in-frame clones, though not all of them. The sample shows 950,000 to 1,300,000 clones, around 74% of them seen only once. Sequenced input: memory CD4+ T cells sorted from blood. The receptors come from a man between 18 and 29 years old in good health. Each CDR3 is given with its conserved first and last residue. The D gene is left open where the match is weak. The listing skips clone size in some rows; elsewhere it reads once, few, many or a size class.

>NA|NA|TRBV6-1|TRBJ1-4
CASSELDTNEKLFF
TGTGCCAGCAGTGAATTGGATACCAATGAAAAACTGTTTTTT
>NA|NA|TRBV25-1|TRBJ1-1
CASSGLGTPNTEAFF
TGTGCCAGCAGTGGGCTCGGGACACCGAACACTGAAGCTTTCTTT
>TRBD1|NA|TRBV10-3|TRBJ2-1
CALGPAGGNEQFF
TGTGCCCTAGGACCGGCAGGGGGCAATGAGCAGTTCTTC
>TRBD2|NA|TRBV7-8|TRBJ2-5
CASSSAGLAGRETQYF
TGTGCCAGCAGTTCTGCAGGACTAGCGGGAAGGGAGACCCAGTACTTC
>TRBD1|NA|TRBV6-6|TRBJ1-1
CASSRGQGTEAFF
TGTGCCAGCAGCCGAGGACAGGGCACTGAAGCTTTCTTT
>NA|NA|TRBV6-1|TRBJ2-1
CASKSNRGDQEFF
TGTGCCAGCAAAAGCAATCGAGGGGACCAGGAGTTCTTC
>NA|many|TRBV6-5|TRBJ1-1
CASSPTVDTEAFF
TGTGCCAGCAGCCCTACCGTGGACACTGAAGCTTTCTTT
>NA|NA|TRBV9|TRBJ1-5
CASSAGGSGNQPQHF
TGTGCCAGCAGCGCGGGAGGCTCGGGCAATCAGCCCCAGCATTTT
>NA|NA|TRBV7-9|TRBJ1-2
CASSLGFADGYTF
TGTGCCAGCAGCTTGGGGTTTGCGGATGGCTACACCTTC
>NA|NA|TRBV2|TRBJ2-7
CASRNRYEQYF
TGTGCCAGCAGGAACCGTTACGAGCAGTACTTC
>TRBD2|NA|TRBV9|TRBJ2-1
CASSVALAGDRAQQFF
TGTGCCAGCAGCGTAGCACTAGCGGGGGATAGGGCGCAGCAGTTCTTC
>NA|NA|TRBV18|TRBJ2-7
CASRTSSYEQYF
TGTGCCAGCCGGACGAGCTCCTACGAGCAGTACTTC
>NA|NA|TRBV5-6|TRBJ1-1
CASSLAGLGNTEAFF
TGTGCCAGCAGCTTGGCTGGCCTAGGGAACACTGAAGCTTTCTTT
>NA|NA|TRBV9|TRBJ2-3
CASSVAPTGRGTDTQYF
TGTGCCAGCAGCGTAGCCCCTACGGGACGGGGCACAGATACGCAGTATTTT
>NA|NA|TRBV5-1|TRBJ1-6
CASSAEGSSYNSPLHF
TGCGCCAGCAGCGCTGAAGGGAGCTCCTATAATTCACCCCTCCACTTT
>TRBD1|NA|TRBV19|TRBJ1-6
CASSFRGDRANSPLHF
TGTGCCAGTAGCTTCAGGGGGGACCGGGCGAATTCACCCCTCCACTTT
>NA|NA|TRBV4-1|TRBJ2-5
CASSRPLETQYF
TGCGCCAGCAGCCGCCCCTTAGAGACCCAGTACTTC
>TRBD2|NA|TRBV2|TRBJ2-7
CASSEAGLAGDYEQYF
TGTGCCAGCAGTGAAGCTGGACTAGCGGGGGACTACGAGCAGTACTTC
>NA|NA|TRBV2|TRBJ1-1
CASNVGGRTEAFF
TGTGCCAGCAACGTAGGAGGGAGGACTGAAGCTTTCTTT
>NA|NA|TRBV6-6|TRBJ1-4
CASSYLGATNEKLFF
TGTGCCAGCAGTTACTTGGGAGCAACTAATGAAAAACTGTTTTTT
>NA|NA|TRBV2|TRBJ1-3
CASREWAGNTIYF
TGTGCCAGCAGAGAATGGGCTGGAAACACCATATATTTT
>NA|NA|TRBV7-6|TRBJ1-3
CASSLSPDSSGNTIYF
TGTGCCAGCAGCTTATCGCCGGACTCCTCTGGAAACACCATATATTTT
>TRBD1|NA|TRBV11-3|TRBJ2-5
CASSLGSRDSQETQYF
TGTGCCAGCAGCTTAGGGAGCCGGGACAGCCAAGAGACCCAGTACTTC
>TRBD1|NA|TRBV7-9|TRBJ2-4
CASSSPTGVAKNIQYF
TGTGCCAGCAGCTCCCCGACAGGGGTAGCCAAAAACATTCAGTACTTC
>TRBD1|NA|TRBV12-5|TRBJ2-3
CASGLGTGTTDTQYF
TGTGCTAGTGGTTTGGGGACAGGGACCACAGATACGCAGTATTTT
>NA|NA|TRBV6-6|TRBJ1-1
CASSSPGGVGSTEAFF
TGTGCCAGCAGTTCCCCCGGGGGGGTGGGAAGTACTGAAGCTTTCTTT
>NA|few|TRBV5-1|TRBJ2-2
CASSQSSDGNTGELFF
TGCGCCAGCAGCCAGAGTTCGGACGGAAACACCGGGGAGCTGTTTTTT
>NA|NA|TRBV18|TRBJ2-1
CASSPGRNEQFF
TGTGCCAGCTCACCAGGGCGGAATGAGCAGTTCTTC
>NA|once|TRBV2|TRBJ1-1
CASSDRGIMNTEAFF
TGTGCCAGCAGTGACAGGGGAATCATGAACACTGAAGCTTTCTTT
>TRBD2|few|TRBV5-1|TRBJ2-5
CASSLALAGAQETQYF
TGCGCCAGCAGCTTGGCCCTAGCGGGAGCCCAAGAGACCCAGTACTTC
>NA|NA|TRBV18|TRBJ1-5
CASSPLSDSNQPQHF
TGTGCCAGCTCACCTCTCTCCGATAGCAATCAGCCCCAGCATTTT
>NA|NA|TRBV25-1|TRBJ2-2
CASRQNTGELFF
TGTGCCAGCAGACAAAACACCGGGGAGCTGTTTTTT
>NA|NA|TRBV6-6|TRBJ1-5
CASGGSNQPQHF
TGTGCCAGCGGGGGAAGCAATCAGCCCCAGCATTTT
>TRBD1|NA|TRBV5-5|TRBJ1-5
CASSSGTGPQPQHF
TGTGCCAGCAGCTCAGGGACAGGGCCTCAGCCCCAGCATTTT
>TRBD1|NA|TRBV19|TRBJ1-6
CASRQGTDYNSPLHF
TGTGCCAGTAGACAAGGGACAGACTATAATTCACCCCTCCACTTT
>NA|NA|TRBV18|TRBJ1-1
CASSFLNEAEAFF
TGTGCCAGCTCATTTCTGAACGAGGCTGAAGCTTTCTTT
>NA|NA|TRBV9|TRBJ2-3
CASSERADTQYF
TGTGCCAGCAGTGAGCGGGCAGATACGCAGTATTTT
>NA|NA|TRBV27|TRBJ1-5
CASSIKRYSNQPQHF
TGTGCCAGCAGTATCAAAAGATATAGCAATCAGCCCCAGCATTTT
>NA|NA|TRBV5-6|TRBJ1-2
CASSGNYGAGYGYTF
TGTGCCAGCAGCGGCAATTATGGGGCCGGCTATGGCTACACCTTC
>TRBD1|NA|TRBV13|TRBJ1-3
CASSLILAQGFFGNTIYF
TGTGCCAGCAGCCTTATTCTGGCACAGGGGTTCTTCGGAAACACCATATATTTT
>TRBD2|few|TRBV11-2|TRBJ2-5
CASSLSNGGAETQYF
TGTGCCAGCAGCTTATCAAACGGGGGGGCAGAGACCCAGTACTTC
>NA|few|TRBV15|TRBJ2-5
CATSRGQETQYF
TGTGCCACCAGCAGAGGGCAAGAGACCCAGTACTTC
>NA|NA|TRBV5-1|TRBJ2-1
CASSLIRPAEDEQFF
TGCGCCAGCAGCTTGATCCGGCCCGCCGAGGATGAGCAGTTCTTC
>NA|NA|TRBV2|TRBJ1-3
CASSGEAGNTIYF
TGTGCCAGCAGCGGGGAAGCTGGAAACACCATATATTTT
>NA|NA|TRBV2|TRBJ2-1
CASSPRQEPYNEQFF
TGTGCCAGCAGTCCCCGACAGGAACCCTACAATGAGCAGTTCTTC
>NA|NA|TRBV6-5|TRBJ1-2
CASTPRQGYGYTF
TGTGCCAGCACTCCCCGGCAGGGCTATGGCTACACCTTC
>NA|NA|TRBV2|TRBJ2-4
CASSEAGQNIAKNIQYF
TGTGCCAGCAGTGAAGCGGGCCAAAACATAGCCAAAAACATTCAGTACTTC
>NA|NA|TRBV2|TRBJ2-2
CASSTDSAELFF
TGTGCCAGCAGTACTGATTCGGCGGAGCTGTTTTTT
>NA|few|TRBV7-2|TRBJ2-7
CASSSGGRPRDEQYF
TGTGCCAGCAGCTCCGGGGGTAGGCCGAGGGACGAGCAGTACTTC
>TRBD1|NA|TRBV6-5|TRBJ2-7
CASSYDRAYEQYF
TGTGCCAGCAGTTACGACAGGGCCTACGAGCAGTACTTC
>NA|NA|TRBV14|TRBJ2-7
CASSQDRGAGVIYEQYF
TGTGCCAGCAGCCAAGATCGGGGGGCGGGGGTCATCTACGAGCAGTACTTC
>NA|NA|TRBV20-1|TRBJ2-1
CSASQSNEQFF
TGCAGTGCTTCCCAGTCGAATGAGCAGTTCTTC